What follows is one T cell receptor beta chain and its context. Its specificity is not known. One end of the junction varies from germline; a read error may be responsible. The study drew donors from healthy Caucasian individuals in Russia aged 6 to 90. The CDR3 is 17 amino acids. Germline V gives CDR1 SGHVS, CDR2 FNYEAQ. A sample-barcoded 5' primer and a J-beta primer mix were used in a second PCR of about 7 to 12 cycles. Through a template-switch adaptor with 12 random nucleotides, each cDNA molecule received a tag. TCRdb re-called the 5' RACE reads with MiXCR, one entry per CDR3 protein. The sample has some 900,000 distinct CDR3 sequences, 40% to 60% seen once. These data are taken from a study of blood T cells in healthy people across ages. Regarding the study as a whole: Changes seen in expanded clonotypes were possibly confounded by donor CMV status left unknown.

The TCR comes from a man under 40 in good health. The sample was blood. The chain has TRBV7-6 and TRBJ1-5, with D uncertain. The CDR3 sequence: CVSSLGTGFERNQPQHF. In nucleotides, the CDR3 is TGTGTCAGCAGCTTAGGAACGGGGTTCGAGCGCAATCAGCCCCAGCATTTT.